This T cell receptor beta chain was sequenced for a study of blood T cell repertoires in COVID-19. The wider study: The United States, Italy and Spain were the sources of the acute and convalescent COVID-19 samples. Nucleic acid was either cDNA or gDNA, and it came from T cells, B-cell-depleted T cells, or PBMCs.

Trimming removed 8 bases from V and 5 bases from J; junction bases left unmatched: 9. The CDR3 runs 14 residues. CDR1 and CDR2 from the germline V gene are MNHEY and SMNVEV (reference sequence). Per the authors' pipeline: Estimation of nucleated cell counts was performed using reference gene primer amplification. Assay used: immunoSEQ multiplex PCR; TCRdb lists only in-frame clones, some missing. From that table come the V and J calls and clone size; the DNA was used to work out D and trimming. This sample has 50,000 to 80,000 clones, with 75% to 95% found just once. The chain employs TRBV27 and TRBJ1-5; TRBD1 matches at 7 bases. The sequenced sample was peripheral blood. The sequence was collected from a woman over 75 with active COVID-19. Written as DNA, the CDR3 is TGTGCCAGCTCCCTGAGGGGGCCTGATCAGCCCCAGCATTTT. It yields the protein CASSLRGPDQPQHF.